The entry below gives a single T cell receptor (beta chain) sequence along with its context. As yet, its antigen is unknown. UMI-labeled 5' RACE yielded the TRB cDNA libraries. TCRdb reanalyzed the 5' RACE reads, giving one entry per CDR3 protein sequence and no DNA. This repertoire includes approximately 130,000 distinct CDR3 sequences. The germline V gene has CDR1 SGHRS and CDR2 YFSETQ. CDR3 length equals 12 residues. Identification of naive CD8+ T cells rested on CD45RO-CCR7+CD27+CD95- status. The sample is drawn from a study of CXCR3-negative and CXCR3-positive naive CD8 T cells. Study results and caveats: The TRB CDR3s that CXCR3-positive naive cells carried were more hydrophobic than those of CXCR3-negative naive cells.

Sample: naive CXCR3+ CD8+ T cells from blood. Described subset: CD45RO-CCR7+CD27+CD95- naive CD8+ T cells expressing CXCR3 (TNR3+). The clonotype comes from a human donor in good health. Some clones in this sample may be carry-over from other donors' samples. The chain recombines TRBV5-1 with TRBJ2-1; TCRdb lists TRBD2, though no DNA is available to test this call. The chain's CDR3 is CASSLSLAEQFF. The full variable domain, with the rest looked up from reference TRBV5-1 and TRBJ2-1, is KAGVTQTPRYLIKTRGQQVTLSCSPISGHRSVSWYQQTPGQGLQFLFEYFSETQRNKGNFPGRFSGRQFSNSRSEMNVSTLELGDSALYLCASSLSLAEQFFGPGTRLTVL.